This entry describes one T cell receptor beta chain. The antigen is undetermined. Looked up from germline, CDR1 is MDHEN and CDR2 is SYDVKM. This CDR3 is 14 amino acids long. V lost 4 bases, J lost 2 bases, and 9 bases lay in between. Assay: immunoSEQ multiplex PCR; the TCRdb copy retains only in-frame clones and omits some. The data hold over 40,000 clones, with 78% observed a single time. The sample comes from a study of early stage breast cancer tumors. Regarding the study as a whole: Enriched TCRB sequences shared across patients were mostly commonly generated sequences. Tumors had roughly 2.4-fold higher T cell density and higher clonality than adjacent normal breast tissue.

The chain uses TRBV28 and TRBJ1-3, with D unclear. What was sequenced was blood. This TCR derives from a person aged 40-50 years with breast cancer. The chain's CDR3 is CASSSLITGNTIYF. In nucleotides, the CDR3 is TGTGCCAGCAGTTCCCTCATAACTGGAAACACCATATATTTT.